The entry that follows covers one TCR beta chain sequence. These data belong to a study of blood T cell repertoires in COVID-19. Cohort 3 recovered donors had two negative PCRs, clearance, or symptom resolution. Sequenced by immunoSEQ multiplex PCR; TCRdb stores in-frame clones only, minus some. The table records some 340,000 clones, less than 90% of them present only once. The V gene end was trimmed by 2 bases and the J gene end by 8 bases; junction bases not matched to a gene: 5. The CDR3 has 13 residues. Germline assignment: CDR1 GTSNPN and CDR2 SVGIG (reference sequence). Sequencing was done on a sample of PBMCs or T cells enriched from blood (not recorded which). The rearrangement links TRBV30 to TRBJ1-2; 10 nucleotides match TRBD1. The sequence came from a woman aged 50 to 60 who had recovered from COVID-19. CDR3 in DNA: TGTGCCTGGAGTTCGGGACAGGGGAAAGGCTACACCTTC. Its protein product is CAWSSGQGKGYTF.